This TCR beta chain was identified during a study of blood T cell repertoires in COVID-19. Study information: Both acute and convalescent COVID-19 samples were obtained from the United States, Italy and Spain. PBMCs, B-cell-depleted T cells, or T cells were the source of the cDNA or gDNA that made up the material.

Original analysis: Counts of nucleated cells, estimated from reference gene primer amplification, were obtained. Using immunoSEQ multiplex PCR, the repertoire was profiled, and TCRdb retains in-frame clones only, with some absent. V and J calls and clone size follow that table, whereas D and trimming were derived from the DNA. There are more than 90,000 clones in the sample; 86% occur only once, and 3.5% to 4.5% lies in the top ten. This clone has just one count. The CDR3 length is 14 residues. Germline V lookup: CDR1 SGHTA, CDR2 FQGNSA. Specimen: peripheral blood. The sequence was obtained from a man aged 35-49 years with acute or convalescent COVID-19. V gene TRBV7-2 combines with J gene TRBJ1-1, with TRBD1 identical over 7 bases. CDR3 in amino acids: CAIGEGARGTEAFF. The CDR3 region has the DNA TGTGCTATAGGAGAGGGGGCAAGGGGCACTGAAGCTTTCTTT.